This passage covers 8 T cell receptor beta chains from one sample sequenced in a study of T cell responses to AZD1222 COVID-19 vaccine. Produced via immunoSEQ multiplex PCR; TCRdb's table is partial and in-frame only. This table has roughly 130,000 clones, roughly 90% appearing once. The material sequenced was peripheral blood, taken on day 0 of AZD1222 vaccination. The receptors come from an adult in good health.

The chain has TRBV4-2 and TRBJ1-6, with D perhaps matching TRBD1 (5 bases). Between the trimmed V and J ends, which lost 4 bases and 7 bases, there was a span of 14 bases. Germline CDR1 is LGHNA and CDR2 is YNFKEQ. The CDR3 is 15 residues long. The CDR3 bases are TGTGCCAGCAGCCGGGACCGCCTAGGGAATTCACCCCTCCACTTT. Protein sequence: CASSRDRLGNSPLHF.

In its sample, this clone was seen once. The chain is built from TRBV5-4 and TRBJ2-1; no firm D call. The CDR3 contains 14 residues. Deletions cut 4 bases from V and 3 bases from J, with 11 bases between. Per germline, CDR1 SGHNT and CDR2 YYREEE (reference sequence). This CDR3 is CASSHLGNYNEQFF. CDR3 nucleotides: TGTGCCAGCAGCCACCTAGGGAACTACAATGAGCAGTTCTTC.

This clone was detected only a few times. The V and J genes are TRBV5-4 and TRBJ2-2; tentatively, D is TRBD2 (5 bases). Trimming removed 3 bases at V and 6 bases at J, with 15 bases between. Germline V lookup: CDR1 SGHNT, CDR2 YYREEE (reference sequence). The length of the CDR3 is 15 residues. In DNA, the CDR3 is TGTGCCAGCAGCTCTAAACTAGTCCGGGCCGGGGAGCTGTTTTTT. As protein: CASSSKLVRAGELFF.

The V and J genes are TRBV29-1 and TRBJ2-3, with D possibly TRBD2 on 5 matching bases. V lost 7 bases and J lost 0, with 17 bases in between. Germline values: CDR1 SQVTM, CDR2 ANQGSEA. This CDR3 has 15 residues. DNA of the CDR3: TGCAGCGCATCCCTGGGAGAAGTAAGCACAGATACGCAGTATTTT. This encodes CSASLGEVSTDTQYF.

V is TRBV4-2 and J is TRBJ1-2; 8 bases agree with TRBD1. Per germline, CDR1 LGHNA and CDR2 YNFKEQ. The CDR3 is 16 amino acids. V lost 4 bases, J lost 6 bases, and 13 bases stayed unmatched. The CDR3 sequence is CASSPGPGTGDNGYTF. DNA for the CDR3: TGTGCCAGCAGCCCGGGCCCCGGGACAGGAGATAATGGCTACACCTTC.

The chain carries TRBV7-8 and TRBJ2-1; D is tentatively TRBD1 or TRBD2 (5 bases each). Trimming shortened V by 5 bases and J by 10 bases, and 9 bases separated the two germline ends. This CDR3 comprises 11 residues. CDR1 and CDR2 from the germline V gene are SGHVS and FQNEAQ. CDR3 nucleotide sequence: TGTGCCAGCAGCGGGGGACCAGAGCAGTTCTTC. This translates into CASSGGPEQFF.

V usage is TRBV15 and J usage is TRBJ2-7; no clear D. V shed 1 base and J shed 4 bases, with 8 bases lying between them. The CDR3 runs to 13 residues. Germline CDR1 LNHNV, CDR2 YYDKDF (reference sequence). Here the CDR3 DNA reads TGTGCCACCAGCAGAGGTGAGACTTACGAGCAGTACTTC. Encoded protein: CATSRGETYEQYF.

This chain connects TRBV3-1 (or the pseudogene TRBV3-2) to TRBJ1-2; D is uncertain. Trimming pared 1 base from V and 3 bases from J, leaving 6 bases between. The CDR3 covers 13 residues. Germline V gives CDR1 LGHDT, CDR2 YNNKEL (reference sequence). The CDR3 spells CASSQVSYYGYTF. The CDR3 nucleotides read TGTGCCAGCAGCCAAGTTTCATACTATGGCTACACCTTC.